This TCR beta chain was documented in a study of blood T cell repertoires in COVID-19. At the level of the study: In each case, the material was cDNA or gDNA derived from T cells, B-cell-depleted T cells, or PBMCs.

Per the germline V gene, CDR1 is LNHDA and CDR2 is SQIVND (reference sequence). The CDR3 extends over 15 amino acids. J gave up 6 bases and V 3 bases, and 8 bases lay outside the gene matches. Sequenced by immunoSEQ multiplex PCR; TCRdb stores in-frame clones only, minus some. Among about 98,000 clones listed, roughly 82% were seen once. The genes are TRBV19 and TRBJ2-1; 7 bases line up with TRBD1. The TCR was taken from a man between 65 and 85 years old with active or convalescent COVID-19. The specimen was peripheral blood. The CDR3 nucleotides are TGTGCCAGTAGTATTATAGGGACAGTGATCAATGAGCAGTTCTTC. It translates to CASSIIGTVINEQFF.